This TCR beta chain appears in the sequencing data of a study of T cell clonality in common variable immunodeficiency. General study points: Common variable immunodeficiency TCR beta sequences reportedly had fewer deletions and N-nucleotide insertions. CVID subjects showed higher TCRbeta clonality than healthy controls. Links between repertoire features and CVID complications were heterogeneity-limited.

The assay was immunoSEQ multiplex PCR, and TCRdb's table has in-frame clones only and misses some. This table holds around 24,000 clones with no singletons; the top ten claim 3% to 4.5%. This clone was observed a handful of times. Its antigen remains unknown. The CDR3 end falls 3 residues outside the read, so it is completed with the germline J gene. Germline assignment: CDR1 SGHTA and CDR2 FQGNSA. Between the trimmed V and J ends, which lost 10 bases and 4 bases, there was a span of 20 bases. This CDR3 contains 14 residues. The CVID group had 15 females and about 29 males, mean age approximately 40. Heparinized whole blood, roughly 5 to 8.5 ml, came from each donor.

The rearrangement uses TRBV7-2 and TRBJ2-7, with D perhaps matching TRBD2 (6 bases). Sequenced: peripheral blood mononuclear cells. This receptor was identified in a human donor with common variable immunodeficiency. This chain's CDR3 is CAIILVLATYEQYF. The part of the CDR3 DNA that was read is TGTGCCATCATCTTAGTGCTAGCGACATACGAG.